This is a list of T cell receptor beta chains from one sample in a study of cytomegalovirus exposure and HLA in healthy donors. Profiled with immunoSEQ multiplex PCR; TCRdb holds only in-frame clones, not every one. The table lists fewer than 180,000 clones, about 85% of them singletons. Sequenced input: PBMCs. These receptors were taken from a human donor in good health. The CDR3 runs from the conserved cysteine through the conserved F or W. A D gene is named only where the DNA matches it firmly. The size entry is marked missing in some rows and otherwise reads once, few, many or a size class.

.	TRBV19	TRBD1	TRBJ1-1	TGTGCCAGTATCAAGTTGCTACCCGGGACAGGGTTGGACGTCTGGAACACTGAAGCTTTCTTT	CASIKLLPGTGLDVWNTEAFF
.	TRBV25-1	.	TRBJ1-5	TGTGCCAGCAGTGCGGGGAGCAATCAGCCCCAGCATTTT	CASSAGSNQPQHF
.	TRBV7-9	.	TRBJ2-7	TGTGCCAGCAGCTTTACAGGATACGAGCAGTACTTC	CASSFTGYEQYF
.	TRBV15	TRBD2	TRBJ2-7	TGTGCCACCAGCAGAGATCTAGCGGACTACGAGCAGTACTTC	CATSRDLADYEQYF
.	TRBV25-1	TRBD1	TRBJ1-1	TGTGCCAGCAGTGGACCGACAGGGGTCACTGAAGCTTTCTTT	CASSGPTGVTEAFF
once	TRBV5-4	TRBD1	TRBJ2-1	TGTGCCAGCAGCTTGGGCCTCGCGCAGGGGGCCTTCAATGAGCAGTTCTTC	CASSLGLAQGAFNEQFF
.	TRBV2	.	TRBJ2-7	TGTGCCAGCATCGATCACAGGTCTTACGAGCAGTACTTC	CASIDHRSYEQYF
.	TRBV5-1	TRBD1	TRBJ2-7	TGCGCCAGCAGCTTACAGGGGGGTTACGAGCAGTACTTC	CASSLQGGYEQYF
.	TRBV5-1	TRBD1	TRBJ1-4	TGCGCCAGCAGGACAGGGGCCCTCGGTAATGAAAAACTGTTTTTT	CASRTGALGNEKLFF
.	TRBV27	TRBD2	TRBJ2-7	TGTGCCAGCAGTCTCGGGACTAGCGGGACCAAGTACGAGCAGTACTTC	CASSLGTSGTKYEQYF
.	TRBV4-1	.	TRBJ1-1	TGCGCCAGCAGCCAAGAGGACTGGGCAGCGAACGCTGAAGCTTTCTTT	CASSQEDWAANAEAFF
.	TRBV10-2	.	TRBJ2-7	TGCGCCAGCAGTCACGGACAGAACTACGAGCAGTACTTC	CASSHGQNYEQYF
.	TRBV6-1	.	TRBJ2-7	TGTGCCAGCAGTGAAGTCGTCTTCGAGCAGTACTTC	CASSEVVFEQYF
.	TRBV10-3	.	TRBJ1-4	TGTGCCATCAGTCGGGAATCGCCTTATGAAAAACTGTTTTTT	CAISRESPYEKLFF
.	TRBV19	TRBD2	TRBJ2-2	TGTGCCAGTAGTCTGGCGGGGGGGCCTTCGAACACCGGGGAGCTGTTTTTT	CASSLAGGPSNTGELFF
.	TRBV9	.	TRBJ1-2	TGTGCCAGCAGCGTAGGTACGGGGGTGTGGGGCTACACCTTC	CASSVGTGVWGYTF
.	TRBV5-1	.	TRBJ1-1	TGCGCCAGCAGCTTGGCTCGACAGCAGAACACTGAAGCTTTCTTT	CASSLARQQNTEAFF
.	TRBV27	TRBD1	TRBJ1-2	TGTGCCAGCAGTTTAAGAGGGGGCGCCTACTATGGCTACACCTTC	CASSLRGGAYYGYTF
.	TRBV19	TRBD2	TRBJ2-1	TGTGCCAGTCGGACTAGCGGGAGTAGGAATGAGCAGTTCTTC	CASRTSGSRNEQFF
.	TRBV7-9	TRBD1	TRBJ2-1	TGTGCCAGCAGCCCCAAGGGACAGGGCATCTACAATGAGCAGTTCTTC	CASSPKGQGIYNEQFF
.	TRBV30	.	TRBJ2-7	TGTGCCTGGAGTGTCCTCTACGAGCAGTACTTC	CAWSVLYEQYF
.	TRBV5-1	TRBD2	TRBJ2-5	TGCGCCAGCAGCTTGGGACCCCCTGGAGGGGTAGCGGGAGTAGAGACCCAGTACTTC	CASSLGPPGGVAGVETQYF
.	TRBV7-8	.	TRBJ1-3	TGTGCCAGCAAGAGCTCTCCCTTGAGCTCTGGAAACACCATATATTTT	CASKSSPLSSGNTIYF
.	TRBV5-6	TRBD1	TRBJ1-5	TGTGCCAGCAGCCTGGGACAGGGGGCTCAGCCCCAGCATTTT	CASSLGQGAQPQHF
.	TRBV7-2	TRBD2	TRBJ2-7	TGTGCCAGCAGCTGGACTAGCGGGCCTGCCTACGAGCAGTACTTC	CASSWTSGPAYEQYF
.	TRBV30	TRBD1	TRBJ1-6	TGTGCCTGGAGTGTCGCGACAGGGATCTCCGGATACTATAATTCACCCCTCCACTTT	CAWSVATGISGYYNSPLHF
.	TRBV6-1	TRBD1	TRBJ2-7	TGTGCCAGCAGAACGGGACAGGGGTACGAGCAGTACTTC	CASRTGQGYEQYF
.	TRBV27	TRBD2	TRBJ2-3	TGTGCCAGCAGGGGACTAGCGGGCCGCACAGATACGCAGTATTTT	CASRGLAGRTDTQYF
.	TRBV29-1	TRBD2	TRBJ2-1	TGCAGCGTTGAGACTAGCGGGAGGTACAATGAGCAGTTCTTC	CSVETSGRYNEQFF
few	TRBV5-1	.	TRBJ2-7	TGCGCCAGCAGCCCCGACAGGAGCACATACGAGCAGTACTTC	CASSPDRSTYEQYF
.	TRBV6-1	.	TRBJ2-3	TGTGCCAGCAGTGTTTGGGCAGAAGTAAGCAATACGCAGTATTTT	CASSVWAEVSNTQYF